Listed below are T cell receptor beta chains from one sample, sequenced in a study of cytomegalovirus exposure and HLA in healthy donors. Generated by immunoSEQ multiplex PCR, the TCRdb table keeps only in-frame clones and is missing some. The sample has more than 100,000 clones, around 60% seen once. Source material: PBMCs. The receptors originated from a man in his forties in good health and CMV-seropositive. Each CDR3 is given with its conserved first and last residue. Each record gives: CDR3 DNA, CDR3 protein, J gene, V gene, clone size, D gene, CDR3 length. The D gene is left open where the match is weak. A row's size may be missing; if present it is once, few, many or a size class.

CDR3nt: TGTGCCAGCAGTTACGCCGGGAGCTCCTACGAGCAGTACTTC
CDR3aa: CASSYAGSSYEQYF
j_gene: TRBJ2-7
v_gene: TRBV6-5
abundance: many
d_gene: -
len: 14

CDR3nt: TGTGCCAGCAGCTTAGTAACCTGGGGAGCGGGACGGAACACTGAAGCTTTCTTT
CDR3aa: CASSLVTWGAGRNTEAFF
j_gene: TRBJ1-1
v_gene: TRBV11-2
abundance: once
d_gene: -
len: 18

CDR3nt: TGTGCCAGCAGCCAAGAGGGAGTGGCGGGAGGGGGGACCTACGAGCAGTACTTC
CDR3aa: CASSQEGVAGGGTYEQYF
j_gene: TRBJ2-7
v_gene: TRBV4-2
abundance: few
d_gene: TRBD2
len: 18

CDR3nt: TGTGCCAGCAGCATCGGTGGGATGGACATAATCACTGAAGCTTTCTTT
CDR3aa: CASSIGGMDIITEAFF
j_gene: TRBJ1-1
v_gene: TRBV9
abundance: few
d_gene: -
len: 16

CDR3nt: TGTGCCAGCAGTGAAGGACAGGGCATGAACACTGAAGCTTTCTTT
CDR3aa: CASSEGQGMNTEAFF
j_gene: TRBJ1-1
v_gene: TRBV2
abundance: -
d_gene: TRBD1
len: 15

CDR3nt: TGTGCCAGCAGCCTCATCGGGGGCGAGCAGTACTTC
CDR3aa: CASSLIGGEQYF
j_gene: TRBJ2-7
v_gene: TRBV9
abundance: -
d_gene: -
len: 12

CDR3nt: TGTGCCAGCAGCGACAGCCCTAACTATGGCTACACCTTC
CDR3aa: CASSDSPNYGYTF
j_gene: TRBJ1-2
v_gene: TRBV11-2
abundance: -
d_gene: -
len: 13

CDR3nt: TGTGCCAGCAGTGGGACAGGGGTGGGAAACATTCAGTACTTC
CDR3aa: CASSGTGVGNIQYF
j_gene: TRBJ2-4
v_gene: TRBV2
abundance: -
d_gene: TRBD1
len: 14

CDR3nt: TGTGCCAGTAGTCTCGCTCAAGACAGGGCCATCTATGGCTACACCTTC
CDR3aa: CASSLAQDRAIYGYTF
j_gene: TRBJ1-2
v_gene: TRBV19
abundance: few
d_gene: TRBD1
len: 16

CDR3nt: TGTGCCAGCAGCTTCGCCCAGCGGGAGGGTACCTACGAGCAGTACTTC
CDR3aa: CASSFAQREGTYEQYF
j_gene: TRBJ2-7
v_gene: TRBV5-4
abundance: -
d_gene: TRBD2
len: 16

CDR3nt: TGCGCCAGCAGCTTGGAGAGACAGGGCGGAGAGACCCAGTACTTC
CDR3aa: CASSLERQGGETQYF
j_gene: TRBJ2-5
v_gene: TRBV5-1
abundance: -
d_gene: TRBD1
len: 15

CDR3nt: TGTGCCATCAGCGAACGGGACTCCCTCGGGGGCTACACCTTC
CDR3aa: CAISERDSLGGYTF
j_gene: TRBJ1-2
v_gene: TRBV10-3
abundance: few
d_gene: -
len: 14

CDR3nt: TGTGCCAGCTCACCACTTGGGGGGGGAGCTGATCAGCCCCAGCATTTT
CDR3aa: CASSPLGGGADQPQHF
j_gene: TRBJ1-5
v_gene: TRBV18
abundance: -
d_gene: -
len: 16

CDR3nt: TGTGCCAGCAGTGTAAACCCCATCGCAGGGGGCGAGGAGACCCAGTACTTC
CDR3aa: CASSVNPIAGGEETQYF
j_gene: TRBJ2-5
v_gene: TRBV6-1
abundance: -
d_gene: TRBD1
len: 17

CDR3nt: TGTGCCAGCAGCTTCTCAGGGGACTATGGCTACACCTTC
CDR3aa: CASSFSGDYGYTF
j_gene: TRBJ1-2
v_gene: TRBV7-9
abundance: -
d_gene: -
len: 13